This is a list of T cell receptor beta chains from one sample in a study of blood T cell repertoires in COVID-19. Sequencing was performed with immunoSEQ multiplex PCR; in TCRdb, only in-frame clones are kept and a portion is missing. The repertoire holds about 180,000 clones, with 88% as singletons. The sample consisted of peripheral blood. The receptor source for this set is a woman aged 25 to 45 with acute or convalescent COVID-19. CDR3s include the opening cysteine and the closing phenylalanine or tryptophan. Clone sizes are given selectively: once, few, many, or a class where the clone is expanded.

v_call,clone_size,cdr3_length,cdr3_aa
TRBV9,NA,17,CASSAGLRSSYNSPLHF
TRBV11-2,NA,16,CASSLDRVLAGGTQYF
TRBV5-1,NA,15,CASSWGTGSNSPLHF
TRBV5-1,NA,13,CASRSTSTNEQFF
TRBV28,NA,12,CASSLLGLEQYF
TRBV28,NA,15,CASSFWDRDLYEQYF
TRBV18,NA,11,CASSPRETQYF
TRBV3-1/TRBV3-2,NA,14,CASSQVGGPGKAFF
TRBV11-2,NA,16,CASSTLSGYTNEKLFF
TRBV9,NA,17,CASSEGLAGGSQDTQYF
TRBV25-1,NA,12,CASSPGDRELFF
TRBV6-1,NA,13,CASSEGRERELFF
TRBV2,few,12,CAGDRGGYGYTF
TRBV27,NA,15,CASSPTTGRGQPQHF
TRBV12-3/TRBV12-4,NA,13,CASSFSGEETQYF
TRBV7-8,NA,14,CASSSRRGYNTIYF
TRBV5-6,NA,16,CASEPGQDFGANVLTF
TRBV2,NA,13,CASSSTRNTEAFF
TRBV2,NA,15,CASLGALGYGDTQYF
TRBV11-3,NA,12,CASSRVQETQYF
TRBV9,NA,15,CASSVGQGGANVLTF
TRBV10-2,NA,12,CASKGRGDTQYF
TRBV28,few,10,CASSDTGYTF
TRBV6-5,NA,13,CATSQGFDQPQHF
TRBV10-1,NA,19,CARTDFAVAGEGSYYEQFF
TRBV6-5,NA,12,CASSLDGVEQYF
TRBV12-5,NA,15,CASGLSGASGNTIYF
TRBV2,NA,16,CASSNRLAGPPHEQYF
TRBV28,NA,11,CASSSGPEAFF
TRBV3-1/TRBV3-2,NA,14,CATGLAGEVYEQYF
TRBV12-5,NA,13,CASGSAGDNEQFF
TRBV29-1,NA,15,CSVQAVETNTGELFF
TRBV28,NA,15,CASSLLAGSTDTQYF